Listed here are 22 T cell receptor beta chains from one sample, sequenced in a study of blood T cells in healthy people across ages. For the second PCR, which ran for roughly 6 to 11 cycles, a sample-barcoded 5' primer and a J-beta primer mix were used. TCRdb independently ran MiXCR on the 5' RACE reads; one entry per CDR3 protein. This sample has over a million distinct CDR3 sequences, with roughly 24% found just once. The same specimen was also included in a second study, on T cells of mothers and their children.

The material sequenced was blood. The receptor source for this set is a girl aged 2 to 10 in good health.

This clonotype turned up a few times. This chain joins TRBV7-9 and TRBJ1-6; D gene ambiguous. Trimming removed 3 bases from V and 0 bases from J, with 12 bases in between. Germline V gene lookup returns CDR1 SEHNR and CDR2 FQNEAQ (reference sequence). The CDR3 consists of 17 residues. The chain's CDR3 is CASSFHGLSSYNSPLHF. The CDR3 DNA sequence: TGTGCCAGCAGCTTCCATGGCCTTAGCTCCTATAATTCACCCCTCCACTTT.

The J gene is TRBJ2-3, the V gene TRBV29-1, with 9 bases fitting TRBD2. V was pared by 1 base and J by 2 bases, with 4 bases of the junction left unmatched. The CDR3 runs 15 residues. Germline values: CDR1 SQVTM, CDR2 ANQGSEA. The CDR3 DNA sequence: TGCAGCGTTGAAGGGGCTAGCGGGATCACAGATACGCAGTATTTT. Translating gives CSVEGASGITDTQYF.

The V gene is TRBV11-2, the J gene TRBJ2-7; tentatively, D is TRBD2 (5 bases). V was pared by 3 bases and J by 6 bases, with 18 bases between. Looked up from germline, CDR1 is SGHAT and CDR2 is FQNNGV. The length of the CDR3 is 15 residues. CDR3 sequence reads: CASSFFRQGGAEQYF. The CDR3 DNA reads TGTGCCAGCAGCTTCTTTCGACAAGGAGGTGCCGAGCAGTACTTC.

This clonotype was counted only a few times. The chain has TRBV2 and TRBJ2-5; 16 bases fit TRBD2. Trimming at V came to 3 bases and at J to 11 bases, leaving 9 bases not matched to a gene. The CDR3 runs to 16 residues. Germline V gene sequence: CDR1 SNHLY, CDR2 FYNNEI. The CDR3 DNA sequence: TGTGCCAGCAGTGATCGGGGACTAGCGGGGGGGCTGGAGCAGTACTTC. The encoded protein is CASSDRGLAGGLEQYF.

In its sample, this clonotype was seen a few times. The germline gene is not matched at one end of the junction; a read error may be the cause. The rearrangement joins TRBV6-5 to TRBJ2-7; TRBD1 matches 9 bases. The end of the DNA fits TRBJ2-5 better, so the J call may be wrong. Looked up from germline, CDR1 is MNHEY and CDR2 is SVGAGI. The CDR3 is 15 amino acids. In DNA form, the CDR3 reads TGTACCAGCAGTTACTCGGGACAGGGACAGGAGACCCAGTACTTC. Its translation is CTSSYSGQGQETQYF.

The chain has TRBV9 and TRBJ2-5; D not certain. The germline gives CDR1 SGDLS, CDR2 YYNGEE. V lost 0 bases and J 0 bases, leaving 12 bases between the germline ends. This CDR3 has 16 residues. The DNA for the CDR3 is TGTGCCAGCAGCGTAGGGATAACCCCCAACCAAGAGACCCAGTACTTC. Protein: CASSVGITPNQETQYF.

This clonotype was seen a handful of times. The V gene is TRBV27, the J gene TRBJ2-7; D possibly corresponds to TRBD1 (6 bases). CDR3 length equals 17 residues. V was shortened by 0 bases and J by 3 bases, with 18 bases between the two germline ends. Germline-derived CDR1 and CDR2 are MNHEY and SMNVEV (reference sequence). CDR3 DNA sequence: TGTGCCAGCAGTTTATCCCTCCACAGGGATGGGGTCTACGAGCAGTACTTC. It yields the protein CASSLSLHRDGVYEQYF.

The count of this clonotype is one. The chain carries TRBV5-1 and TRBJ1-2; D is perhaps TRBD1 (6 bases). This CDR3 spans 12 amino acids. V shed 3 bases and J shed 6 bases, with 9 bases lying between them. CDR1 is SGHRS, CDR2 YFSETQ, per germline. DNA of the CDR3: TGCGCCAGCAGCTCTTACAGGGATGGCTACACCTTC. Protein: CASSSYRDGYTF.

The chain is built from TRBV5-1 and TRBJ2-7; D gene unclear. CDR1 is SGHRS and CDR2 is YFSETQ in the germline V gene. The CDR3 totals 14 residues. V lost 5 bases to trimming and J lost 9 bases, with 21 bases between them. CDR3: CASRINGPGQSQYF. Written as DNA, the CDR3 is TGCGCCAGCAGGATCAATGGACCAGGCCAGTCGCAGTACTTC.

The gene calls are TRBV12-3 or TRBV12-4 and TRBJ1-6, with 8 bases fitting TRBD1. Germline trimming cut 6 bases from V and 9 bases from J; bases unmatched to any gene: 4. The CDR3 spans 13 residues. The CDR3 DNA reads TGTGCCAGCAGCCGACAGGGGAGTTCACCCCTCCACTTT. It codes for CASSRQGSSPLHF.

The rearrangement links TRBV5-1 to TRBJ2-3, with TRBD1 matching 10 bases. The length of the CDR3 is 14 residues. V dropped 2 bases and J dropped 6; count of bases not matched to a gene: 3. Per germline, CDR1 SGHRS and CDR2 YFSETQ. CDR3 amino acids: CASSFGTGDDTQYF. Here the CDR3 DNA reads TGCGCCAGCAGCTTCGGGACAGGGGACGATACGCAGTATTTT.

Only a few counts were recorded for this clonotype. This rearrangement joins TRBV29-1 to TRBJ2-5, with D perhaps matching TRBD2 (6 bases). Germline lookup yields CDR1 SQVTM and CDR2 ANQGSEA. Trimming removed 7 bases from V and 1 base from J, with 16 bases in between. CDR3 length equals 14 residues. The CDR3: CSAFKAGSQETQYF. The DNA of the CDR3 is TGCAGCGCCTTTAAGGCGGGGAGCCAAGAGACCCAGTACTTC.

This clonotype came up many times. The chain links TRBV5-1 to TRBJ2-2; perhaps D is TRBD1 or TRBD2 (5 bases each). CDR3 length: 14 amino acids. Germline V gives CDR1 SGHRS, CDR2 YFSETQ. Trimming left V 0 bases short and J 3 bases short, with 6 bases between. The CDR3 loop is CASSLGGDTGELFF. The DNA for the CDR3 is TGCGCCAGCAGCTTGGGAGGGGACACCGGGGAGCTGTTTTTT.

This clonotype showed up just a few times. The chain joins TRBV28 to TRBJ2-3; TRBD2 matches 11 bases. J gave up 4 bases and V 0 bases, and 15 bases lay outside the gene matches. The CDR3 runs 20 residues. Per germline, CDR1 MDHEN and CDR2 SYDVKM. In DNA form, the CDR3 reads TGTGCCAGCAGTTTATGGGGGAAAGGAGGGCTAGCGGGAGGAGCAGATACGCAGTATTTT. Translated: CASSLWGKGGLAGGADTQYF. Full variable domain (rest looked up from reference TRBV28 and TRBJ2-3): DVKVTQSSRYLVKRTGEKVFLECVQDMDHENMFWYRQDPGLGLRLIYFSYDVKMKEKGDIPEGYSVSREKKERFSLILESASTNQTSMYLCASSLWGKGGLAGGADTQYFGPGTRLTVL.

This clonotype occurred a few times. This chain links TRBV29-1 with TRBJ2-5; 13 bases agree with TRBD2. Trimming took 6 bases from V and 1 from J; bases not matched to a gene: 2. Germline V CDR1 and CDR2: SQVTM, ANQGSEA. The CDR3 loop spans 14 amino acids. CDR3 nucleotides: TGCAGCGTCGGGACTAGCGGGGTCCAAGAGACCCAGTACTTC. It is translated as CSVGTSGVQETQYF. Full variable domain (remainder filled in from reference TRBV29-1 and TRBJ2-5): SAVISQKPSRDICQRGTSLTIQCQVDSQVTMMFWYRQQPGQSLTLIATANQGSEATYESGFVIDKFPISRPNLTFSTLTVSNMSPEDSSIYLCSVGTSGVQETQYFGPGTRLLVL.

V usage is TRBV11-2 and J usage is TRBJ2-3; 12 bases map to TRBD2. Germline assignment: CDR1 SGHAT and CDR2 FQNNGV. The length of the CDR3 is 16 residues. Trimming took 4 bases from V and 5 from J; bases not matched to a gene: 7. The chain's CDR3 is CASSSRLAGVGDTQYF. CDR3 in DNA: TGTGCCAGCAGCTCCAGACTAGCGGGAGTGGGAGATACGCAGTATTTT.

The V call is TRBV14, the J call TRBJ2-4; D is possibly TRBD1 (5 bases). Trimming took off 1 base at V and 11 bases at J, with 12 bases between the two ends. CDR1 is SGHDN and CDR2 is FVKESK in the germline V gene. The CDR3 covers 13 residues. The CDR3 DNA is TGTGCCAGCAGCCAAGGAGGACATCTCGTTCAGTACTTC. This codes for CASSQGGHLVQYF.

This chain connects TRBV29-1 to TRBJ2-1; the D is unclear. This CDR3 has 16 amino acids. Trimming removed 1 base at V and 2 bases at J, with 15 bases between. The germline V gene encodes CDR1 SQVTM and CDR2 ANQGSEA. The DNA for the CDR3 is TGCAGCGTTGAAGCCTTAACTATTCCAACCTACAATGAGCAGTTCTTC. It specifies CSVEALTIPTYNEQFF.

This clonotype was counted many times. CDR3 sequence reads: CASSQGGAGGPYNEQFF. In DNA, the CDR3 is TGTGCCAGCAGCCAAGGAGGAGCGGGAGGGCCCTACAATGAGCAGTTCTTC. The chain recombines TRBV3-1 with TRBJ2-1, with TRBD2 matching over 10 bases. This CDR3 contains 17 residues. Germline assignment: CDR1 LGHDT and CDR2 YNNKEL (reference sequence). V lost 1 base and J lost 2; bases outside the gene matches: 5.

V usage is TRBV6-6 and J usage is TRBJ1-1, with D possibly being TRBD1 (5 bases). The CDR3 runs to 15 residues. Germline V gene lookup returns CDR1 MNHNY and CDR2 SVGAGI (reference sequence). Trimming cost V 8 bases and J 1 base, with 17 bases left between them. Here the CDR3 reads CASYVFLTANTEAFF. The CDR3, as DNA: TGTGCCAGCTATGTATTTCTGACAGCGAACACTGAAGCTTTCTTT.

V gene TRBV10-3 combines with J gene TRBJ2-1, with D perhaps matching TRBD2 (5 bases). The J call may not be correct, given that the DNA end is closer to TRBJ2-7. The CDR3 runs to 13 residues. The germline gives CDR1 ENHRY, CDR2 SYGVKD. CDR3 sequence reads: CAISERLTYEQYF. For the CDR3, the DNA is TGTGCCATCAGCGAGCGGCTAACCTACGAGCAGTACTTC.

In DNA form, the CDR3 reads TGTGCCAGCAGTTTTCCGGACGGCCCAGATACGCAGTATTTT. Translation gives CASSFPDGPDTQYF. J is TRBJ2-3 and V is TRBV28; D not certain. CDR1 is MDHEN and CDR2 is SYDVKM in the germline V gene. V was trimmed by 3 bases and J by 4 bases, leaving 11 bases between them. This CDR3 spans 14 amino acids.